This T cell receptor beta chain was retrieved from a study of shared clonotypes between healthy human individuals. Findings and caveats of the study: Estimated clonotype richness was generally higher in naive than memory subsets.

Assay: immunoSEQ multiplex PCR; the TCRdb copy retains only in-frame clones and omits some. This sample has some 2.1 million clones, with just under 95% found just once. This CDR3 has 15 residues. The germline gives CDR1 SEHNR, CDR2 FQNEAQ (reference sequence). Trimming at V came to 4 bases and at J to 0 bases, leaving 4 bases not matched to a gene. CD8 cells classed as naive were CD45RO-negative and positively selected for CCR7, excluding terminally differentiated effector memory CD45RA+ cells. The donor cohort consisted entirely of Caucasian adults residing in Nashville, Tennessee. On this clone itself: Its antigen is unidentified.

The sequencing sample was made of naive CD8+ T cells from PBMCs. The sequence was collected from a man younger than 35 in good health. Some clones in this sample may be carry-over from other donors' samples. The chain uses TRBV7-9 and TRBJ2-3; 7 nucleotides line up with TRBD2. This chain's CDR3 is CASSSPAGSTDTQYF. The CDR3, as DNA: TGTGCCAGCAGCTCTCCAGCGGGAAGCACAGATACGCAGTATTTT.